The present entry profiles one TCR beta chain with its context. Its recognized antigen is unknown. The junction does not match germline at one end; this may be a read error. High-throughput TCR beta sequencing profiled peripheral blood CD8+ and CD4+ T cells from healthy donors, Susac syndrome patients and multiple sclerosis patients. Healthy donors were included as age- and sex-matched controls. Bulk CD8+ and CD4+ T cells were purified by magnetic negative isolation, whereas CD8+ TEMRA cells were enriched by FACS. Blood was collected in EDTA tubes and processed within 24 hours, with PBMCs isolated through density gradient centrifugation. PBMCs intended for TCR sequencing were cryopreserved in liquid nitrogen and were subsequently thawed in a 37 degrees C water bath. A purity of at least 90% was achieved for sorted or isolated CD4+, CD8+ and CD8+ TEMRA cells. The CDR3 numbers 13 residues from cysteine through phenylalanine. Just CDR3 DNA is preserved here, 39 bases in frame from base 1. The germline V gene (reference sequence) provides CDR1 SGHNT and CDR2 YYREEE.

The source of the sample is a study of CD8 T cells in Susac syndrome (dated by TCRdb to about 2019). Some background on the complete study: Whether CD8+ T cell activation and differentiation in Susac syndrome was antigen driven was tested using repertoire sequencing.

The paper's findings and limits, for the study overall: The number of individuals in the TCR sequencing and HLA analysis was acknowledged as relatively small.

RNA was extracted using the RNeasy kit, and roughly 0.5 to 1 ug of the RNA was reverse transcribed with random hexamers. The immunoSEQ multiplex PCR assay, covering 54 Vbeta and 13 Jbeta segments, was used to amplify TCR beta CDR3 regions. PCR amplification bias was corrected using a synthetic template baseline for primer optimization and computational correction. In the source study's methods: Only productive sequences were kept, with reads annotated to V, D and J genes according to IMGT and analyzed in immunoSEQ Analyzer. Clonality was calculated as one minus the Shannon entropy normalized by log2 of the number of productive unique sequences. For each patient and control, public and private clones were evaluated among the 100 most prevalent clones. Susac-specific clones were defined as absent from healthy and MS cohorts, around 1,000 published viral clones and other ImmuneACCESS disease sequences. TCRdb took the public reads, trimmed them with fastp at Q25, ran MiXCR for clone calling and kept in-frame beta chains. Every CDR3 protein is listed once, alongside the most common genes and DNA of its rows. These V and J calls rely on TCRdb rather than the paper's analysis. The sample table holds 150,000 to 200,000 distinct CDR3 sequences, of which about 95% were seen once. Clones ranked in the top ten supply about 0.1% of the sample.

Recombination joined TRBV5-4 with TRBJ1-2, and 8 junctional nucleotides match TRBD1. This clonotype originated in a human donor in good health. The sequenced sample was CD4+ T cells from PBMCs. Read as DNA, the sequence is TGTGCCAGCAGCCTCCAGGGGGCCTATGCCTACACCTTC. It encodes CASSLQGAYAYTF.